This T cell receptor beta chain was sequenced in a study of cytomegalovirus exposure and HLA in healthy donors. Whole-study results and caveats: In a later analysis, common viral pathogens appeared linked to several of the most significant clusters. Prior analysis indicated that the majority of TCR beta V segments exhibited productivity approximately 87% or approximately 30% of the time. Fewer N-insertions (relative to the approximately 700-donor mean) were reportedly seen in an Asian-associated ancestry cluster in a later analysis. The study recorded around 160 TCR beta chains that were cytomegalovirus-associated.

Both 60 Vbeta primers and 13 Jbeta primers went into the PCR. Measured with immunoSEQ multiplex PCR; TCRdb has only the in-frame clones, and not every one. The sample has 150,000 to 200,000 clones, approximately 88% seen once; the top ten hold about 0.25%. Trimming removed 5 bases from V and 11 bases from J; junction bases left unmatched: 17. The CDR3 is 17 residues long. Germline lookup yields CDR1 LGHNT and CDR2 FRNRAP. Note on this clone: Its antigen is unknown.

The TCR was taken from a boy aged 10-17 years in good health and CMV-seronegative. The V call is TRBV12-5, the J call TRBJ1-6; TRBD1 aligns across 8 bases. Sequencing input: PBMCs. The CDR3 is CASGPRSGTGVGAPLHF. DNA for the CDR3: TGTGCTAGTGGTCCGCGATCCGGGACAGGAGTCGGGGCACCCCTCCACTTT. The full variable domain, rest sourced from reference TRBV12-5 and TRBJ1-6, is DARVTQTPRHKVTEMGQEVTMRCQPILGHNTVFWYRQTMMQGLELLAYFRNRAPLDDSGMPKDRFSAEMPDATLATLKIQPSEPRDSAVYFCASGPRSGTGVGAPLHFGNGTRLTVT.